The present TCR beta chain was sequenced within a study of tumor-infiltrating lymphocytes in primary liver carcinoma. Investigators took RNA and DNA out together from roughly 20-30 mg of unsorted bulk tissue. The CDR3 is 14 amino acids. Germline CDR1 reads SGHNT; CDR2 reads YYREEE (reference sequence). With 500 ng total RNA as template and a constant-region primer, TCR beta cDNA was made. What produced the TCR beta libraries was three nested multiplex PCR rounds using slightly modified ARM-PCR. TRBV1-TRBV30 forward primers paired with a C-beta reverse primer drove the first two PCR rounds, approximately 11 cycles each. TCRdb re-derived calls from the multiplex PCR reads in MiXCR, one entry per CDR3 protein. The data hold tens of thousands of distinct CDR3 sequences, with 60% to 75% observed a single time. This clonotype was counted a single time. Germline and junction disagree at one end, which may indicate a read error.

The sequence was collected from a man between 40 and 49 years old with primary liver carcinoma and hepatitis B virus infection. V usage is TRBV5-4 and J usage is TRBJ1-2; possibly TRBD1 for D (5 bases). The sequenced sample was liver tumor tissue from sampling region 1. Subset meaning: tumor region T1, superior pole. CDR3 DNA: TGTGCCAGCAACTTGCGGGGGAGCCTTGGTGGCTACACCTTC. Translation gives CASNLRGSLGGYTF.